This TCR beta chain originates from a study of blood T cells in healthy people across ages. Findings and caveats of the study: With unsorted PBMCs, a conclusive comparison of naive versus antigen-experienced cells was not possible. Possibly, changes in expanded clonotypes were confounded because donor CMV status was unknown. More naive CD4+ cells and higher diversity marked long-lived donors relative to aged donors.

The CDR3 sequence is 13 residues long. Germline V gene sequence: CDR1 SQVTM, CDR2 ANQGSEA. V lost 7 bases and J 4 bases, leaving 14 bases between the germline ends. For the second PCR, which ran for about 7 to 11 cycles, a sample-barcoded 5' primer and a J-beta primer mix were used. All samples yielded 2.5 million or more CDR3-containing paired-end reads. TCRdb re-derived calls from the 5' RACE reads in MiXCR, one entry per CDR3 protein. The repertoire includes around 970,000 distinct CDR3 sequences, roughly half of them detected once, and about 22% sits in the top ten. Concerning this clonotype: The antigen is undetermined.

Sequenced: blood. This receptor was taken from a woman aged 55-69 years in good health. The V gene is TRBV29-1, the J gene TRBJ2-1, with unresolved D. The CDR3 protein is CSGSTLGYNEQFF. The CDR3 DNA is TGCAGCGGAAGCACCCTGGGGTACAATGAGCAGTTCTTC.